This TCR beta chain was identified during a study of T cells in tuberculosis. Study-level background: CD1B tetramers identified T cells specific for mycobacterial lipid GMM. In South Africa, adults with active tuberculosis were compared with IGRA-negative and latently infected IGRA-positive adolescents. The study's findings and limits: The TCR-beta difference was not significant; alpha differences partly reflected length.

TCRdb's table, derived via immunoSEQ multiplex PCR, lists solely in-frame clones and lacks some. This sample has some 34,000 clones, with 97% found just once. Remarks on this clone: What it binds is unknown.

Latent tuberculosis screening used tuberculin skin test and IGRA at entry. Deletions cut 0 bases from V and 5 bases from J, with 13 bases between. This CDR3 spans 14 amino acids. CDR1 and CDR2 (germline): GTSNPN, SVGIG (reference sequence). The chain combines TRBV30 with TRBJ1-1; D possibly corresponds to TRBD1 (6 bases). The sequence was obtained from a donor aged 10-29 years with latent tuberculosis or without tuberculosis infection. Sequenced material: PBMCs. The CDR3 sequence is CAWSVSGGLTEAFF. CDR3 in DNA: TGTGCCTGGAGTGTATCCGGGGGGCTGACTGAAGCTTTCTTT.